This T cell receptor beta chain is from a study of T-cell reconstitution after alpha-beta-depleted transplantation in children. Whole-study findings and limits: The origin of alpha-beta T cells about two months after transplant was reportedly several hundred expanded graft clones.

CDR1 KGHSH and CDR2 LQKENI come from the germline V gene. This CDR3 comprises 15 residues. This clonotype was seen ten or more times. The antigen remains unidentified. Unique molecular identifiers were used to barcode this TCRbeta library. One entry per CDR3 protein results from TCRdb running MiXCR on the PCR reads. The data show 200,000 or so distinct CDR3 sequences, about 6% seen once. The J gene is TRBJ2-7, the V gene TRBV18; perhaps D is TRBD1 or TRBD2 (5 bases each). This clonotype was sampled from a girl in the first two years of life with combined immunodeficiency, due to receive a stem cell transplant. The sequencing here drew on PBMCs, taken before TCRalphabeta/CD19-depleted stem cell transplant. The CDR3 coding sequence is TGTGTAGAGGTAATGGGACGGCACGGTCCCTACGAGCAGTACTTC. Its protein product is CVEVMGRHGPYEQYF.